This TCR beta chain emerged from a study of cytomegalovirus exposure and HLA in healthy donors. For the study at large: The roughly 670 first-cohort repertoires shared a platform with the 120 or so validation repertoires, as reported in a later analysis.

Trimming stripped 7 bases from V and 0 bases from J, with 21 bases between. In germline, CDR1 is SQVTM, CDR2 ANQGSEA. CDR3 length equals 16 residues. Using immunoSEQ multiplex PCR, the repertoire was profiled, and TCRdb retains in-frame clones only, with some absent. The sample holds 90,000 to 150,000 clones, about nine tenths seen once. The chain joins TRBV29-1 to TRBJ1-1, with TRBD1 as a possible D gene (6 bases). Sequenced input: PBMCs. This clonotype originated in a man younger than 35 in good health and CMV-seropositive. The CDR3 protein is CSASGHDRILNTEAFF. The CDR3 DNA follows: TGCAGCGCCTCGGGACACGATCGTATCTTGAACACTGAAGCTTTCTTT.